One and the same sample provided the 3 T cell receptor beta chains below, sequenced in a study of T cells in Graves' hyperthyroidism and ophthalmopathy. RNA transcripts gave rise to amplified TCR beta CDR3 regions. Carried out on the TCR CDR3, a first-round RT-PCR used the HTBI primer set. MiXCR, run by TCRdb on the multiplex PCR reads, gives a single entry per CDR3 protein. Of over 150,000 distinct CDR3 sequences in the sample, around 16% were seen once. Input material: blood. These TCRs come from a woman aged 45-59 years with Graves' hyperthyroidism.

This clonotype was found many times. This chain joins TRBV5-6 and TRBJ1-5; no clear D. V was shortened by 1 base and J by 3 bases, with 8 bases between the two germline ends. Germline V gene sequence: CDR1 SGHDT, CDR2 YYEEEE. This CDR3 has 14 amino acids. In DNA, the CDR3 is TGTGCCAGCAGCTTGTACGGGTACAATCAGCCCCAGCATTTT. Translated: CASSLYGYNQPQHF.

There are a few counts of this clonotype. The genes are TRBV2 and TRBJ2-3, with 10 bases aligning to TRBD2. Per germline, CDR1 SNHLY and CDR2 FYNNEI. This CDR3 is 16 amino acids long. With V trimmed by 4 bases and J by 6 bases, 10 bases remained unmatched. CDR3 region: CASSASSGSMGDTQYF. CDR3 DNA: TGTGCCAGCAGTGCATCTAGCGGGAGTATGGGGGATACGCAGTATTTT.

The V and J genes are TRBV6-5 and TRBJ2-5; 11 nucleotides match TRBD2. J gave up 4 bases and V 2 bases, and 18 bases lay outside the gene matches. The CDR3 is made up of 20 amino acids. Per the germline V gene, CDR1 is MNHEY and CDR2 is SVGAGI. The CDR3 region has the DNA TGTGCCAGCAGTTACAAAAAAGCGGTCACTAGCGGGAGATATGGAGAGACCCAGTACTTC. It codes for CASSYKKAVTSGRYGETQYF.